This is a list of T cell receptor beta chains from one sample in a study of technical replicates of blood from a few donors. Assay: immunoSEQ multiplex PCR; the TCRdb copy retains only in-frame clones and omits some. The table shows more than 65,000 clones, with about 97% occurring only once. The sequenced sample was T cells isolated from PBMCs. Every receptor here comes from a human donor in good health. The CDR3 runs from the conserved cysteine through the conserved F or W. D genes are given only for firm matches. Expanded clones get a size class; other rows say once, few or many, or leave the size out.

clone size	V gene	J gene	D gene	CDR3 DNA	CDR3 protein
NA	TRBV28	TRBJ1-1	NA	TGTGCCAGCAGTTCGGTCCGAAGGAACACTGAAGCTTTCTTT	CASSSVRRNTEAFF
NA	TRBV6-5	TRBJ2-5	NA	TGTGCCAGCAGAAGAGGTTGGGAGACCCAGTACTTC	CASRRGWETQYF
NA	TRBV28	TRBJ2-7	NA	TGTGCCAGCAGTTTCCCGAGGGAGGTAAACGAGCAGTACTTC	CASSFPREVNEQYF
NA	TRBV7-9	TRBJ2-1	NA	TGTGCCAGCAGCTCCATGGACAGAAATGAGCAGTTCTTC	CASSSMDRNEQFF
NA	TRBV25-1	TRBJ1-5	NA	TGTGCCAGCAGAGAAGAGAATCAGCCCCAGCATTTT	CASREENQPQHF
NA	TRBV19	TRBJ1-1	NA	TGTGCCAGTAGTATAGGACAGGATAAAAACACTGAAGCTTTCTTT	CASSIGQDKNTEAFF
NA	TRBV5-6	TRBJ1-1	NA	TGTGCCAGCAGCTCGAGCTTTGAAGCTTTCTTT	CASSSSFEAFF
NA	TRBV25-1	TRBJ2-2	NA	TGTGCCAGCAGTGACCACAGGGACACCGGGGAGCTGTTTTTT	CASSDHRDTGELFF
NA	TRBV2	TRBJ2-5	NA	TGTGCCAGCAGTGATTCCCTCTTCTCGGGAGAGATGGAGACCCAGTACTTC	CASSDSLFSGEMETQYF
NA	TRBV6-5	TRBJ1-5	NA	TGTGCCAGCAGACAGGCCAGCAATCAGCCCCAGCATTTT	CASRQASNQPQHF
few	TRBV10-1	TRBJ2-3	TRBD2	TGCGCCAGCAGCGGACCCTCTAGCGGGAGAGCAGATACGCAGTATTTT	CASSGPSSGRADTQYF
NA	TRBV6-5	TRBJ1-3	NA	TGTGCCAGCAGTCCAGGATCGTCTGGAAACACCATATATTTT	CASSPGSSGNTIYF
NA	TRBV18	TRBJ2-7	NA	TGTGCCAGCTCGCTCGACTGGGGGGACGAGCAGTACTTC	CASSLDWGDEQYF
NA	TRBV18	TRBJ2-1	TRBD2	TGTGCCAGCTCACGGGGACTAGCGGGAGGGCCGGACAATGAGCAGTTCTTC	CASSRGLAGGPDNEQFF
NA	TRBV11-3	TRBJ2-3	TRBD1	TGTGCCAGCAGCCGTAGGACAGGTAGCACAGATACGCAGTATTTT	CASSRRTGSTDTQYF
NA	TRBV5-1	TRBJ2-3	NA	TGCGCCAGCAGCGCGGTTCTAGGGGCGCAGTATTTT	CASSAVLGAQYF
NA	TRBV7-2	TRBJ1-1	NA	TGTGCCAGCAGCTTAGGAAGCGTAAACACTGAAGCTTTCTTT	CASSLGSVNTEAFF
NA	TRBV7-6	TRBJ2-1	TRBD2	TGTGCCAGCAGCGCCTCGGGAGGGCTCTCCTACAATGAGCAGTTCTTC	CASSASGGLSYNEQFF
NA	TRBV18	TRBJ1-2	TRBD1	TGTGCCAGCTCACCCCGGGACAGGGATAACTATGGCTACACCTTC	CASSPRDRDNYGYTF
NA	TRBV6-1	TRBJ2-7	NA	TGTGCCAGCAGTGAAAGGCCGAGCGGTGCGTCCTACGAGCAGTACTTC	CASSERPSGASYEQYF
NA	TRBV13	TRBJ2-7	NA	TGTGCCAGCAGCTTGGGGGCCTGGGAGAGGGGCTTCTACGAGCAGTACTTC	CASSLGAWERGFYEQYF
NA	TRBV21-1	TRBJ2-1	NA	TGTGCCAGCAGCGAAAAACCCCATAAAGCGGGAGGGCCTTCCTACAATGAGCAGTTCTTC	CASSEKPHKAGGPSYNEQFF